This TCR beta chain was identified in a study of T cells after yellow fever vaccination. This clonotype was detected many times. By 5'RACE template switching, TCR cDNA was produced, with a universal primer site and UMIs added in the process. Each CDR3 protein is one row after TCRdb ran MiXCR on the 5' RACE reads. Among about 250,000 distinct CDR3 sequences, approximately 3.8% were seen once, and the ten largest hold around 20%. With 3 bases removed from V and 1 base from J, the gap between germline ends came to 15 bases. CDR3 size: 15 residues. Per the germline V gene, CDR1 is DFQATT and CDR2 is SNEGSKA (reference sequence).

The sequence was collected from a young man who received the YFV17D yellow fever vaccine. The sample was PBMCs, taken 15 days after the yellow fever booster vaccination. The J gene is TRBJ1-1, the V gene TRBV20-1; D may be TRBD1 (6 bases). CDR3 amino acids: CSARKREQGNTEAFF. The CDR3 DNA is TGCAGTGCTAGGAAGAGGGAACAGGGGAACACTGAAGCTTTCTTT.